This TCR beta chain was captured by sequencing in a study of response to subunit inactivated influenza vaccine. Findings and limits, study-wide: Few additional T cells are recruited per seasonal influenza vaccination, authors suggested.

This clonotype was picked up a small number of times. Its specificity is not known. Germline V CDR1 and CDR2: LNHNV, YYDKDF (reference sequence). The CDR3 sequence is 13 residues long. V gave up 1 base and J gave up 2 bases, with 6 bases separating them. MiXCR, run by TCRdb on the RT-PCR reads, gives a single entry per CDR3 protein. The sample yields about 520,000 distinct CDR3 sequences, approximately 11% seen once. The chain is built from TRBV15 and TRBJ2-7; D unresolved. This sequence was found in a man aged 50 to 59 who received an inactivated influenza vaccine. The starting material was PBMCs from blood, obtained roughly 45 days after vaccination. For the CDR3, the DNA is TGTGCCACCAGCAGAGGGCTAGCCTACGAGCAGTACTTC. Protein product: CATSRGLAYEQYF.